These 28 T cell receptor beta chains were sequenced from one sample in a study of cytomegalovirus exposure and HLA in healthy donors. PCR was performed using 60 Vbeta and 13 Jbeta primers. Method: immunoSEQ multiplex PCR; TCRdb's copy keeps in-frame clones and lacks some. The sample lists roughly 89,000 clones, under 80% occurring once. Sequencing input: PBMCs. These receptors originate from a man aged 25-45 years in good health and CMV-seropositive.

The chain is built from TRBV7-9 and TRBJ2-7, with 12 bases that match TRBD2. J was trimmed by 6 bases and V by 4 bases; bases with no gene match: 13. Per germline, CDR1 SEHNR and CDR2 FQNEAQ (reference sequence). The CDR3 contains 17 residues. CDR3 loop: CASSSRLAGAVSGEQYF. CDR3 in DNA: TGTGCCAGCAGCTCTAGACTAGCGGGGGCCGTCTCTGGCGAGCAGTACTTC.

Here the CDR3 reads CASSFPLAGTSTDTQYF. The CDR3 nucleotides are TGTGCCAGCAGCTTCCCCTTAGCGGGGACTAGCACAGATACGCAGTATTTT. V is TRBV11-2 and J is TRBJ2-3; TRBD2 agrees at 8 bases. The length of the CDR3 is 17 residues. With V trimmed by 3 bases and J by 0 bases, 8 bases remained unmatched. Germline values: CDR1 SGHAT, CDR2 FQNNGV.

This chain uses TRBV28 with TRBJ2-1; 8 bases align to TRBD1. The germline V gene has CDR1 MDHEN and CDR2 SYDVKM. This CDR3 spans 16 amino acids. The V gene end was trimmed by 1 base and the J gene end by 2 bases; junction bases not matched to a gene: 4. CDR3 sequence reads: CASSLFRQGPYNEQFF. The CDR3 nucleotides read TGTGCCAGCAGTTTATTCAGACAGGGGCCCTACAATGAGCAGTTCTTC.

The J gene is TRBJ2-7, the V gene TRBV28; 9 positions match TRBD1. From germline, CDR1 is MDHEN and CDR2 SYDVKM. This CDR3 has 14 amino acids. Trimming removed 6 bases from V and 5 bases from J; junction bases left unmatched: 8. The CDR3 bases are TGTGCCAGCAGGGGGGGACAGGGAAGAAACGAGCAGTACTTC. This encodes CASRGGQGRNEQYF. Looking up the rest from reference TRBV28 and TRBJ2-7 gives the full variable domain: DVKVTQSSRYLVKRTGEKVFLECVQDMDHENMFWYRQDPGLGLRLIYFSYDVKMKEKGDIPEGYSVSREKKERFSLILESASTNQTSMYLCASRGGQGRNEQYFGPGTRLTVT.

About this clone itself: This same CDR3 is encoded by further DNA sequences in the sample. This chain uses TRBV7-9 with TRBJ2-7, with TRBD1 identical over 7 bases. V lost 4 bases to trimming and J lost 3 bases; unmatched junction nucleotides: 9. The CDR3 spans 15 residues. CDR1 is SEHNR and CDR2 is FQNEAQ in the germline V gene (reference sequence). CDR3 nucleotides: TGTGCCAGCAGCTCCACCTTGGGACAGAACTACGAGCAGTACTTC. Protein: CASSSTLGQNYEQYF.

J is TRBJ1-1 and V is TRBV30, with D uncertain. This CDR3 contains 13 residues. The germline gives CDR1 GTSNPN, CDR2 SVGIG (reference sequence). The V gene lost 8 bases and the J gene lost 0 bases, with 13 bases spanning the gap. CDR3 nucleotides: TGTGCCGGCGGGGATTCCCTGAACACTGAAGCTTTCTTT. Amino acids: CAGGDSLNTEAFF.

The chain links TRBV29-1 to TRBJ2-1; TRBD2 matches at 9 bases. Germline V gene sequence: CDR1 SQVTM, CDR2 ANQGSEA. Losses at the gene ends were 0 bases for V and 3 bases for J; bases not matched to a gene: 9. The length of the CDR3 is 17 residues. The CDR3 DNA follows: TGCAGCGTTGAAGATCTTTTCGCGGGGGGGTACTACAATGAGCAGTTCTTC. It specifies CSVEDLFAGGYYNEQFF.

The chain links TRBV7-9 to TRBJ1-1; D unclear. The CDR3 runs to 14 residues. The V gene lost 1 base and the J gene lost 0 bases, with 6 bases spanning the gap. From germline, CDR1 is SEHNR and CDR2 FQNEAQ (reference sequence). The CDR3 loop reads CASSLGSVNTEAFF. For the CDR3, the DNA is TGTGCCAGCAGCTTAGGATCGGTGAACACTGAAGCTTTCTTT.

This clone was found a few times. This chain joins TRBV30 and TRBJ2-3, with TRBD2 identical over 14 bases. CDR1 GTSNPN and CDR2 SVGIG come from the germline V gene (reference sequence). The CDR3 is 17 amino acids. The trim removed 3 bases at V and 1 base at J, leaving 6 bases unmatched. The CDR3: CAWSPPGLAGGTDTQYF. CDR3 nucleotide sequence: TGTGCCTGGAGCCCCCCGGGACTAGCGGGGGGCACAGATACGCAGTATTTT.

The CDR3 sequence: CASSPLGQDSKNIQYF. As DNA, the CDR3 is TGTGCCAGCAGCCCCCTAGGACAGGACTCCAAAAACATTCAGTACTTC. The chain joins TRBV28 to TRBJ2-4; TRBD1 matches 7 bases. The V gene end was trimmed by 6 bases and the J gene end by 2 bases; junction bases not matched to a gene: 10. Germline V gives CDR1 MDHEN, CDR2 SYDVKM. The CDR3 sequence is 16 residues long.

The chain employs TRBV27 and TRBJ2-7, with 7 bases fitting TRBD1. CDR3 length: 14 residues. Germline-derived CDR1 and CDR2 are MNHEY and SMNVEV (reference sequence). With 6 bases clipped from V and 7 bases from J, the junction kept 12 bases outside the gene matches. CDR3 in amino acids: CASSYDRDAGEQYF. The CDR3 coding sequence is TGTGCCAGCAGCTACGACAGGGATGCGGGTGAGCAGTACTTC.

The table lists this clone with a few counts. The rearrangement joins TRBV28 to TRBJ1-1, with D possibly matching TRBD1 (5 bases). There are 16 residues in the CDR3. Looked up from germline, CDR1 is MDHEN and CDR2 is SYDVKM. The V gene lost 4 bases and the J gene lost 0 bases, with 15 bases spanning the gap. The CDR3 DNA sequence: TGTGCCAGCAGTTCACCTTCGACAGCCTTGAACACTGAAGCTTTCTTT. The encoded protein is CASSSPSTALNTEAFF.

The rearrangement links TRBV14 to TRBJ2-7, with unresolved D. Germline V CDR1 and CDR2: SGHDN, FVKESK. This CDR3 region has 13 residues. V lost 4 bases and J lost 0, with 7 bases in between. The CDR3 loop reads CASSPGSSYEQYF. CDR3 DNA: TGTGCCAGCAGCCCCGGGTCCTCCTACGAGCAGTACTTC.

V is TRBV7-9 and J is TRBJ1-3, with D tentatively TRBD1 (6 bases). In germline, CDR1 is SEHNR, CDR2 FQNEAQ (reference sequence). The CDR3 covers 17 residues. This CDR3 is CSAPGQGTYFSGNTIYF. The CDR3 DNA sequence: TGTTCCGCCCCGGGACAAGGTACCTACTTCTCTGGAAACACCATATATTTT.

The chain couples TRBV5-1 to TRBJ2-5; D possibly corresponds to TRBD2 (6 bases). Germline V gene lookup returns CDR1 SGHRS and CDR2 YFSETQ. CDR3 size: 14 residues. Trimming stripped 4 bases from V and 6 bases from J, with 16 bases between. The CDR3 protein is CASSPGGEAKTQYF. The CDR3 DNA sequence: TGCGCCAGCAGCCCTGGCGGGGAGGCGAAGACCCAGTACTTC.

Points on this clone: Other DNA sequences from this sample encode an identical CDR3 as well. The chain is built from TRBV28 and TRBJ1-1, with TRBD1 matching over 8 bases. J gave up 0 bases and V 6 bases, and 9 bases lay outside the gene matches. The germline gives CDR1 MDHEN, CDR2 SYDVKM. The CDR3 is made up of 16 amino acids. CDR3 amino acids: CASSLRQGILNTEAFF. In DNA, the CDR3 is TGTGCCAGCAGCCTCCGACAGGGGATACTGAACACTGAAGCTTTCTTT.

This clone occurred a few times. The rearrangement joins TRBV5-5 to TRBJ2-7; 7 nucleotides match TRBD1. V gave up 0 bases and J gave up 5 bases; unmatched junction bases: 5. The germline V gene has CDR1 SGHKS and CDR2 YYEKEE (reference sequence). The CDR3 sequence is 14 residues long. The DNA of the CDR3 is TGTGCCAGCAGCTTGGGACAGGGCCGGGACGAGCAGTACTTC. Translating gives CASSLGQGRDEQYF.

The chain carries TRBV10-3 and TRBJ2-5; 8 bases are shared with TRBD1. The CDR3 extends over 14 amino acids. Unmatched junction bases numbered 7, after V lost 5 bases and J lost 5 bases. CDR1 and CDR2 from the germline V gene are ENHRY and SYGVKD. CDR3: CAISLGQGLETQYF. The CDR3 nucleotides read TGTGCCATCAGTCTAGGACAGGGCCTGGAGACCCAGTACTTC.

The V and J genes are TRBV11-2 and TRBJ2-5, with D possibly being TRBD2 (7 bases). The germline V gene has CDR1 SGHAT and CDR2 FQNNGV. The CDR3 is made up of 13 amino acids. Trimming shortened V by 7 bases and J by 5 bases, and 14 bases separated the two germline ends. The CDR3 is CASNTGGRETQYF. In nucleotides, the CDR3 is TGTGCCAGCAACACGGGGGGCCGGGAGACCCAGTACTTC.

J is TRBJ2-7 and V is TRBV30; tentatively, D is TRBD1 (5 bases). CDR3 length equals 14 residues. V was trimmed by 0 bases and J by 0 bases, leaving 9 bases between them. Germline CDR1 GTSNPN, CDR2 SVGIG (reference sequence). The CDR3 loop reads CAWSVGESSYEQYF. CDR3 nucleotide sequence: TGTGCCTGGAGTGTAGGGGAAAGCTCCTACGAGCAGTACTTC.

This clone was counted once. The chain recombines TRBV2 with TRBJ1-6; no clear D gene. V gave up 7 bases and J gave up 1 base, with 11 bases separating them. Germline lookup yields CDR1 SNHLY and CDR2 FYNNEI. The CDR3 length is 15 residues. CDR3 loop: CASILPVSYNSPLHF. CDR3 DNA sequence: TGTGCCAGCATCTTGCCGGTATCCTATAATTCACCCCTCCACTTT.

Details on this clone: A junction boundary mismatches the germline segment, possibly from a read error. The gene calls are TRBV7-2 and TRBJ1-1, with D unclear. This CDR3 is 14 amino acids long. CDR1 SGHTA and CDR2 FQGNSA come from the germline V gene. The CDR3 DNA reads as TGTGCCAGCAGATTAGCCGGCGGGTACACTGAAGCTTTCTTT. It specifies CASRLAGGYTEAFF.

The V call is TRBV6-1, the J call TRBJ2-1; possibly TRBD1 for D (5 bases). Germline assignment: CDR1 MNHNS and CDR2 SASEGT. This CDR3 is 13 amino acids long. V was cut by 3 bases and J by 4 bases, with 7 bases left in between. CDR3 sequence (DNA): TGTGCCAGCAGTGAGGGGCGGTACAATGAGCAGTTCTTC. Translating it yields CASSEGRYNEQFF.

V is TRBV5-6 and J is TRBJ2-7; the match to TRBD1 covers 10 bases. This CDR3 has 14 amino acids. Germline CDR1 SGHDT, CDR2 YYEEEE. Germline trimming cut 4 bases from V and 4 bases from J; bases unmatched to any gene: 5. CDR3 sequence: CASSKGQGTYEQYF. DNA of the CDR3: TGTGCCAGCAGCAAGGGACAGGGGACATACGAGCAGTACTTC.

The table lists this clone with a few counts. CDR3: CASSQGEALGGTQYF. For the CDR3, the DNA is TGCGCCAGCAGCCAAGGAGAAGCGCTGGGGGGTACGCAGTATTTT. The chain employs TRBV4-1 and TRBJ2-3; possible D gene TRBD2, 6 bases. This CDR3 is built from 15 residues. With 1 base removed from V and 8 bases from J, the gap between germline ends came to 16 bases. CDR1 MGHRA and CDR2 YSYEKL come from the germline V gene.

This sequence joins TRBV5-1 and TRBJ1-5, with 8 bases identical to TRBD1. In germline, CDR1 is SGHRS, CDR2 YFSETQ. Trimming removed 8 bases from V and 1 base from J; junction bases left unmatched: 26. This CDR3 contains 21 residues. The CDR3 loop reads CARDMIRDRHIFGVSNQPQHF. DNA of the CDR3: TGCGCCAGAGATATGATCCGGGACAGGCACATCTTCGGGGTAAGCAATCAGCCCCAGCATTTT.

The chain is built from TRBV28 and TRBJ2-7, with 7 bases lining up with TRBD1. The CDR3 consists of 15 residues. Germline CDR1 is MDHEN and CDR2 is SYDVKM. The V segment lost 6 bases and the J segment 1 base; nucleotides outside the gene matches: 9. CDR3 region: CASRRGQVASYEQYF. In nucleotides, the CDR3 is TGTGCCAGCAGGCGAGGACAGGTCGCATCCTACGAGCAGTACTTC.

This clone appeared once. The chain uses TRBV6-5 and TRBJ2-7, with a weak D call TRBD2 (6 bases). V gave up 4 bases and J gave up 0 bases, with 13 bases separating them. This CDR3 contains 15 residues. CDR1 MNHEY and CDR2 SVGAGI come from the germline V gene. The chain's CDR3 is CASSSTRGGSYEQYF. The CDR3 nucleotides read TGTGCCAGCAGTTCGACAAGGGGAGGCTCCTACGAGCAGTACTTC.